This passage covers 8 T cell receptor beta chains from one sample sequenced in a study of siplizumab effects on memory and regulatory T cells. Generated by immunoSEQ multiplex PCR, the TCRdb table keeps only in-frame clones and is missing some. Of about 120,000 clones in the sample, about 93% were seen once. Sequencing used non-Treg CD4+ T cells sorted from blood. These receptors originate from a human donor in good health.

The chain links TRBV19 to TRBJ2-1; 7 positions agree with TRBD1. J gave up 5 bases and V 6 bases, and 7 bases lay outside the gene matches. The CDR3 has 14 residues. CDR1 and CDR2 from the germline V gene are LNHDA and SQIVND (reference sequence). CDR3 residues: CASSDRAVDNEQFF. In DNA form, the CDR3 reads TGTGCCAGTAGCGACAGGGCGGTGGACAATGAGCAGTTCTTC.

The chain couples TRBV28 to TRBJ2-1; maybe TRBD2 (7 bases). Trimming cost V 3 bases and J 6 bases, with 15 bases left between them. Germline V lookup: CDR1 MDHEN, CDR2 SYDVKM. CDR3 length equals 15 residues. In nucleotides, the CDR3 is TGTGCCAGCAGTTTGGGGGGGCTAACCATCAATGAGCAGTTCTTC. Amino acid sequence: CASSLGGLTINEQFF.

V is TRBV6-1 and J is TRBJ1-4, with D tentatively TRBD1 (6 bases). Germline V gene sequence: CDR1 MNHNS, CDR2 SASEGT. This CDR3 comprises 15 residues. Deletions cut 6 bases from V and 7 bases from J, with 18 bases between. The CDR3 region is CASRTSQGRSEKLFF. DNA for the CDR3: TGTGCCAGCAGGACCTCACAGGGTAGGAGTGAAAAACTGTTTTTT.

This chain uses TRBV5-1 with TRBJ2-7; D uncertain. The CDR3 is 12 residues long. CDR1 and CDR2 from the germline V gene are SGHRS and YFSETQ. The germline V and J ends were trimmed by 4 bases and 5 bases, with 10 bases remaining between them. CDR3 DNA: TGCGCCAGCAGCCTGACCTGGGACGAGCAGTACTTC. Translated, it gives CASSLTWDEQYF.

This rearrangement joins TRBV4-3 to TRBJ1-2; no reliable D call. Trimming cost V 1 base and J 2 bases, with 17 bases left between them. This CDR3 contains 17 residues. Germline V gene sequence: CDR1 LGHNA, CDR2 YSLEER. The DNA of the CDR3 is TGCGCCAGCAGCCAAGTTCCCTCGCGGGGTGGGAACTATGGCTACACCTTC. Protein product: CASSQVPSRGGNYGYTF.

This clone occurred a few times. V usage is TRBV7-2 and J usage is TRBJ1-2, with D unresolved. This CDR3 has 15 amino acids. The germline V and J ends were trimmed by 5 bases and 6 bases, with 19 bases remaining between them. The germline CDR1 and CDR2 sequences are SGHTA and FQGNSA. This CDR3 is CASSPPGPMGDGYTF. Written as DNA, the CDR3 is TGTGCCAGCAGCCCCCCGGGCCCCATGGGAGATGGCTACACCTTC.

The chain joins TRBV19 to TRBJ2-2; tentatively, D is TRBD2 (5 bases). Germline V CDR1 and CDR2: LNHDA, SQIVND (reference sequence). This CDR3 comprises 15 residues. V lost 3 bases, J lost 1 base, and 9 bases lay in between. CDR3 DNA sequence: TGTGCCAGTAGTATTGCGGGCTTGAACACCGGGGAGCTGTTTTTT. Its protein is CASSIAGLNTGELFF.

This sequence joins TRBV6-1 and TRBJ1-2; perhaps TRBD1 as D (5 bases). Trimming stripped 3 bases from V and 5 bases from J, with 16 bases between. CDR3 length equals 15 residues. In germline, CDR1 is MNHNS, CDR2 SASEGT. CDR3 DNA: TGTGCCAGCAGTGACTTGGGGGTTACCGTTTATGGCTACACCTTC. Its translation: CASSDLGVTVYGYTF.